The TCR beta chain under discussion was sequenced for a study of prognosis after radiotherapy for stage I lung cancer. At the level of the study: Medical inoperability was the status assigned to all non-small cell lung cancer patients. Study conclusions and caveats: Patients given stereotactic body radiation therapy showed fewer unique TCR clones afterward, median 10,088 versus 6,861.

The CDR3 covers 14 residues. CDR1 and CDR2 (germline): MNHNS, SASEGT. The authors amplified TCR beta CDR3 from genomic DNA using two-round multiplex PCR. Amplification in first-round PCR relied on primers specific to each TRBV and TRBJ gene. TCRdb reprocessed the multiplex PCR reads with MiXCR, giving one entry per CDR3 protein. Counted here are approximately 16,000 distinct CDR3 sequences, around 40% occurring once; the ten biggest clones make up 30% to 50%. On this clonotype itself: Its antigen remains unknown. The junction and the germline gene differ at one end; a read error may be behind it.

The rearrangement joins TRBV6-1 to TRBJ1-5; no firm D call. This sample comprised PBMCs, obtained before or after stereotactic body radiation therapy (not recorded which). The TCR sequence derives from a donor aged 50 or older with non-small cell lung cancer. The CDR3 DNA reads as TGTGCCAGCATGGTAGCCGCGAGCAATCAGCCCCAGCACTTT. Encoded protein: CASMVAASNQPQHF.